The clone carrying this T cell receptor (beta chain) appeared a few times. The sample is drawn from a study of blood T cell repertoires in COVID-19. As for the study in general: Researchers got acute and convalescent COVID-19 samples from the United States, Italy and Spain. The cDNA or gDNA used as material had been derived from T cells, B-cell-depleted T cells, or PBMCs.

Methods used by the authors: Quantification of nucleated cells was approximated via reference gene primer amplification. The table came from immunoSEQ multiplex PCR; TCRdb's copy has only in-frame clones and leaves some out. V and J calls and clone size are as listed in that table; D and trimming were resolved from the DNA. The table lists 250,000 to 300,000 clones, 81% of them singletons. CDR3 size: 12 residues. Germline loops: CDR1 MDHEN, CDR2 SYDVKM. Trimming took off 3 bases at V and 7 bases at J, with 7 bases between the two ends. Sequenced sample: peripheral blood. The V gene is TRBV28, the J gene TRBJ1-5; D is unresolved. The origin of this receptor is a woman aged 60-75 years with active or convalescent COVID-19. DNA for the CDR3: TGTGCCAGCAGTTTCGGCGGACAGCCCCAGCATTTT. It encodes CASSFGGQPQHF. Using reference TRBV28 and TRBJ1-5 for the parts outside the CDR3, the full variable domain is DVKVTQSSRYLVKRTGEKVFLECVQDMDHENMFWYRQDPGLGLRLIYFSYDVKMKEKGDIPEGYSVSREKKERFSLILESASTNQTSMYLCASSFGGQPQHFGDGTRLSIL.